This T cell receptor (beta chain) came from a study of shared T cell receptors in the human thymus. The protocol was immunoSEQ multiplex PCR, while the TCRdb copy is restricted to in-frame clones and leaves out a portion. The sample has some 700,000 clones; approximately 87% are singletons. The V gene's germline CDR1 is SEHNR and CDR2 FQNEAQ (reference sequence). Between the trimmed V and J ends, which lost 0 bases and 8 bases, there was a span of 7 bases. The CDR3 is made up of 12 amino acids. Only a few counts were recorded for this clone. In addition, the sample was reused for a study of human thymus T cells. As that report states: Thymus tissue for the work was resected from patients undergoing corrective heart surgery.

The chain employs TRBV7-9 and TRBJ1-1; D gene unclear. The clonotype comes from a boy under three years old with a congenital heart defect. Sample: thymocytes. The CDR3 here is CASSLAQEEAFF. For the CDR3, the DNA is TGTGCCAGCAGCTTAGCGCAAGAGGAAGCTTTCTTT.